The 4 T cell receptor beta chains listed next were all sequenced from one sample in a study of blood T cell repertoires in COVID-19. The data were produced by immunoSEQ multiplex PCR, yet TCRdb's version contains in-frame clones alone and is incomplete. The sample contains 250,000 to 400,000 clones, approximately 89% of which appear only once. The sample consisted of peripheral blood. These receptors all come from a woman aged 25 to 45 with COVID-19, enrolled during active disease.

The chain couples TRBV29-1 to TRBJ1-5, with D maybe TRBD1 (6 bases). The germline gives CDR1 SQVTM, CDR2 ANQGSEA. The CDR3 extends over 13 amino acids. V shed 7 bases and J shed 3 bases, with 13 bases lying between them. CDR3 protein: CSAKTGDNQPQHF. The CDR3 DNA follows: TGCAGCGCAAAGACAGGTGACAATCAGCCCCAGCATTTT.

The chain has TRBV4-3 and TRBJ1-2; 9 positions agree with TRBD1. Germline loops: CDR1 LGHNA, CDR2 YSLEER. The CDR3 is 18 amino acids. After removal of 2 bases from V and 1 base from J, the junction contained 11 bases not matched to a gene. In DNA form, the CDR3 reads TGCGCCAGCAGCCAAACCGTACAGGGGGCGCTGGGTAACTATGGCTACACCTTC. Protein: CASSQTVQGALGNYGYTF.

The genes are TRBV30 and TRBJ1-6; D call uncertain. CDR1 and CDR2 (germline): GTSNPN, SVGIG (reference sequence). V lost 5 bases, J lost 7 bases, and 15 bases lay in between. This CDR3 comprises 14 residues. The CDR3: CAWGGGHGNSPLHF. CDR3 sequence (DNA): TGTGCCTGGGGAGGAGGGCATGGAAATTCACCCCTCCACTTT. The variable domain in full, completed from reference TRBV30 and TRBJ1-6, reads SQTIHQWPATLVQPVGSPLSLECTVEGTSNPNLYWYRQAAGRGLQLLFYSVGIGQISSEVPQNLSASRPQDRQFILSSKKLLLSDSGFYLCAWGGGHGNSPLHFGNGTRLTVT.

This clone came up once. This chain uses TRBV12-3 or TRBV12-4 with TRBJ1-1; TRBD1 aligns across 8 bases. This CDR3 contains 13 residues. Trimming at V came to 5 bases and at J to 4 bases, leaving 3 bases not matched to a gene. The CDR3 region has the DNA TGTGCCAGCAGTAGAACAGGGGGCACTGAAGCTTTCTTT. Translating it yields CASSRTGGTEAFF.